This TCR beta chain was identified during a study of T cells in Graves' hyperthyroidism and ophthalmopathy. General observations from the study: Among thyroid clonotypes expanded above 0.001, most also appeared in blood. A model built on 13 V-J features separated ophthalmopathy from stable hyperthyroidism.

Points on this clonotype: Its antigen remains unidentified.

Trimming took 2 bases from V and 7 from J, leaving 15 bases between them. CDR1 and CDR2 from the germline V gene are ENHRY and SYGVKD. The CDR3 runs 16 residues. Diagnosing involved the use of clinical symptoms, serum thyroxine and TRAb, thyroid ultrasound and orbital computed tomography. Researchers took RNA transcripts and amplified the TCR beta CDR3 regions from them. Initially, a first-round RT-PCR of the TCR CDR3 employed the HTBI primer set. TCRdb processed the multiplex PCR reads anew with MiXCR; each CDR3 protein has one entry. The sample records 500,000 to 600,000 distinct CDR3 sequences, approximately 49% being singletons.

This clonotype was obtained from an adult woman with Graves' disease, either hyperthyroidism or ophthalmopathy (not recorded which). The rearrangement joins TRBV10-3 to TRBJ1-6; possibly TRBD1 for D (6 bases). Sequencing input: peripheral blood or thyroid tissue (not recorded which). As DNA, the CDR3 is TGTGCCATCAGTGAGGTCGTGACAGGAAGAAATTCACCCCTCCACTTT. It yields the protein CAISEVVTGRNSPLHF.